The rows below give T cell receptor beta chains drawn from one sample of a study of T cell repertoires in cytomegalovirus infection. These receptors are not linked to any known antigen. TCRdb analysed the reads with MiXCR anew, one entry per CDR3 protein. The repertoire holds over 250,000 distinct CDR3 sequences, 20% to 25% seen once, with around 20% in the top ten. This sample comprised cultured PBMCs, obtained from culture after CMV antigen stimulation. Source of these receptors: a human donor in good health (CMV status not recorded). Some clones in this sample may be carry-over from other donors' samples. CDR3s include the opening cysteine and the closing phenylalanine or tryptophan. A D gene is named only where the DNA matches it firmly. Rows may omit the clone size; those that give it use once, few, many or a size class.

CASRELNIQYF,TGTGCCAGTAGAGAACTAAACATTCAGTACTTC,TRBJ2-4,NA,NA,TRBV19
CSVVRDRGADTQYF,TGCAGCGTGGTTCGGGACAGGGGGGCAGATACGCAGTATTTT,TRBJ2-3,NA,TRBD1,TRBV29-1
CASKRSGTDTQYF,TGTGCCAGCAAGAGGTCGGGCACAGATACGCAGTATTTT,TRBJ2-3,NA,NA,TRBV9
CASSWRTGGESNEQFF,TGTGCCAGCAGCTGGAGAACGGGAGGGGAGAGCAATGAGCAGTTCTTC,TRBJ2-1,many,TRBD2,TRBV4-2
CASSNRDRGLWTSGSSGANVLTF,TGTGCCAGCAGTAACCGGGACAGGGGGCTCTGGACTAGCGGGAGCTCTGGGGCCAACGTCCTGACTTTC,TRBJ2-6,NA,NA,TRBV12-3/TRBV12-4
CASSLYSGSGYEQYF,TGTGCCAGCAGCTTATATAGCGGGAGTGGGTACGAGCAGTACTTC,TRBJ2-7,many,TRBD2,TRBV7-2
CASSRPDPGSTQYF,TGTGCCAGCAGCCGACCCGATCCGGGGAGTACGCAGTATTTT,TRBJ2-3,few,NA,TRBV27
CASSIFPDTQYF,TGTGCCAGTAGTATATTCCCAGATACGCAGTATTTT,TRBJ2-3,NA,NA,TRBV19
CASSLGGGGGGIGRNEQFF,TGTGCCAGCAGTTTAGGGGGAGGAGGAGGCGGAATTGGACGTAATGAGCAGTTCTTC,TRBJ2-1,few,NA,TRBV28
CASSLVSYEQYF,TGTGCCAGCAGCTTAGTGAGCTACGAGCAGTACTTC,TRBJ2-7,many,NA,TRBV7-2
CASSLQGVDYGYTF,TGTGCCAGCAGCTTGCAGGGTGTCGACTATGGCTACACCTTC,TRBJ1-2,NA,NA,TRBV5-4
CASSGIAGRDLYF,TGTGCCAGCAGTGGGATAGCGGGACGGGATCTGTACTTC,TRBJ2-7,NA,TRBD2,TRBV28
CASSTRQGNEQFF,TGTGCCAGCAGCACTAGACAGGGCAATGAGCAGTTCTTC,TRBJ2-1,few,TRBD1,TRBV5-3
CASSLGAGNTIYF,TGTGCCAGCAGCTTAGGGGCTGGAAACACCATATATTTT,TRBJ1-3,NA,NA,TRBV7-3
CASTKVLNEQFF,TGTGCCAGCACCAAGGTCCTTAATGAGCAGTTCTTC,TRBJ2-1,many,NA,TRBV12-3/TRBV12-4
CASSLAEGGSYNEQFF,TGTGCCAGCAGCTTAGCGGAGGGCGGCTCCTACAATGAGCAGTTCTTC,TRBJ2-1,many,NA,TRBV7-2
CASSPPGQGLNTQYF,TGTGCCAGCAGCCCCCCCGGACAGGGGTTGAATACGCAGTATTTT,TRBJ2-3,few,TRBD1,TRBV7-3
CASSLRDRTSYNEQFF,TGTGCCAGCAGCTTACGCGACCGTACCTCCTACAATGAGCAGTTCTTC,TRBJ2-1,few,NA,TRBV7-2
CASLPMGPHYNEQFF,TGTGCCAGCCTCCCTATGGGCCCCCACTACAATGAGCAGTTCTTC,TRBJ2-1,NA,NA,TRBV27
CASSTLQDFPGNTIHF,TGTGCCAGCAGCACACTTCAGGATTTTCCTGGAAACACCATACATTTT,TRBJ1-3,NA,NA,TRBV9
CATSDLNPGGGTDTQYF,TGTGCCACCAGTGATTTAAATCCAGGAGGTGGCACAGATACGCAGTATTTT,TRBJ2-3,few,NA,TRBV24-1
CASSLSFGGRGADTQYF,TGTGCCAGCAGCTTATCATTCGGCGGGAGGGGAGCAGATACGCAGTATTTT,TRBJ2-3,many,TRBD2,TRBV7-2
CASSPRSDANTEAFF,TGTGCCAGCAGCCCCCGTTCAGACGCGAACACTGAAGCTTTCTTT,TRBJ1-1,NA,NA,TRBV11-3
CASSPGGGYGSPLHF,TGTGCCAGCAGCCCGGGCGGAGGATATGGTTCACCCCTCCACTTT,TRBJ1-6,NA,NA,TRBV7-2
CASSQQGLDTEAFF,TGCGCCAGCAGCCAACAGGGGCTGGACACTGAAGCTTTCTTT,TRBJ1-1,NA,NA,TRBV4-1
CASSQGHLQPQHF,TGTGCCAGCTCTCAGGGACATTTACAGCCCCAGCATTTT,TRBJ1-5,NA,NA,TRBV18
CASKLEGMNTEAFF,TGTGCCAGCAAGCTGGAGGGCATGAACACTGAAGCTTTCTTT,TRBJ1-1,many,NA,TRBV12-3/TRBV12-4
CATSSVRGEQFF,TGTGCCACCAGCAGCGTCCGCGGTGAGCAGTTCTTC,TRBJ2-1,NA,NA,TRBV15
CASSNTGTGELFF,TGTGCCAGCAGCAACACCGGGACCGGGGAGCTGTTTTTT,TRBJ2-2,NA,NA,TRBV12-3/TRBV12-4
CASRMTSGSSYNEQFF,TGTGCCAGCAGGATGACTAGCGGGAGTTCCTACAATGAGCAGTTCTTC,TRBJ2-1,NA,TRBD2,TRBV6-5
CASTLGGLGTGELFF,TGCGCCAGCACCCTTGGGGGCCTTGGGACCGGGGAGCTGTTTTTT,TRBJ2-2,NA,NA,TRBV5-1
CSARDRAVGDTQYF,TGCAGTGCTAGAGATAGGGCTGTGGGAGATACGCAGTATTTT,TRBJ2-3,NA,NA,TRBV20-1
CASSMEGSGSLHTGELFF,TGTGCCAGTAGTATGGAGGGTAGCGGGAGTCTACATACCGGGGAGCTGTTTTTT,TRBJ2-2,NA,TRBD2,TRBV19
CASSYLTSWGYEQYF,TGTGCCAGCAGCTACTTGACTAGCTGGGGATACGAGCAGTACTTC,TRBJ2-7,many,TRBD2,TRBV7-2
CASGDSLNTEAFF,TGTGCCAGCGGGGACAGTCTGAACACTGAAGCTTTCTTT,TRBJ1-1,NA,TRBD1,TRBV2